This record concerns one T cell receptor beta chain sequence. No cognate antigen has been identified for it. Qualities for individual bases were not recorded, and no much larger clone is one base off. CDR1 and CDR2, per the germline V gene, are SNHLY and FYNNEI. Trimming costs V 3 bases and J 5 bases, and their ends lie 18 bases apart. The CDR3 numbers 16 residues from cysteine through phenylalanine. The only DNA kept is the CDR3, 48 bases in frame from the first base. These data come from a study of blood T cell repertoires in COVID-19 (dated by TCRdb to the early 2020s). Turning to the overall study: Samples covering the acute and convalescent phases of COVID-19 were provided by collaborators in the United States, Italy and Spain. The prospective study material was composed of cDNA or gDNA derived from T cells, B-cell-depleted T cells, or PBMCs. The dataset comprised deeply sampled blood TCRbeta repertoires from subjects exposed to, actively infected with, or recovered from COVID-19. The repertoires were released in a freely available public database meant as a resource for research on the immune response to SARS-CoV-2. The samples were drawn from two sources: the first 160 participants of the ongoing ImmuneRACE study, and 1,254 subjects contributed by 6 global collaborators. The sample metadata nearly always contained a de-identified subject ID, COVID-19 status, age in years and sex. Where available, HLA class I and class II types were obtained from metadata supplied by the sample provider rather than from assay-based typing.

The immunoSEQ Assay, a bias-controlled multiplex PCR, was used to amplify TCRbeta CDR3 regions from genomic DNA. The study's processing was this. Within the assay, amplification of reference gene primers was used to estimate how many nucleated cells each sample contained. Sequence reads were collapsed and filtered to measure the absolute abundance of every unique TCRbeta CDR3 rearrangement. For each sample, productive Simpson clonality was calculated as the square root of Simpson's diversity index across productive rearrangements. TCRdb's version of the immuneACCESS table is confined to in-frame rearrangements and falls short of the full clone set. An unresolved V gene accounts for under half of the shortfall where checked; the remainder is of unknown origin. Clone size and the V and J calls come from that table; the DNA yielded D and trimming. Counted in this sample were some 290,000 clones; approximately 89% of them appeared once. Roughly 10% of the sample lies in the top ten.

Summary of the overall study and its limitations: The quantity of clinical and demographic metadata differed by source and by participant and was supplied without curation.

In the prospective study, participants were roughly 18 to 95 years old, resided in around 25 geographic areas of the United States, and were enrolled through a virtual design. In the prospective study, cohorts were assigned on the basis of participant-reported clinical history obtained from a screening survey and a study questionnaire. Recovered participants in ImmuneRACE Cohort 3 were defined as having two consecutive negative NP/OP PCR tests, clearance from a healthcare professional, or resolution of symptoms. In the prospective study, whole blood, serum and a nasopharyngeal or oropharyngeal swab were collected from each participant by mobile phlebotomists. Additional blood draws and questionnaires over an approximately two-month period could optionally be provided by prospective study participants. Prospective study blood samples were shipped either frozen or at room temperature before DNA extraction.

The V gene is TRBV2 and the J gene is TRBJ2-3, with TRBD2 perhaps the D gene, on 7 matching bases. Source material: PBMCs or T cells enriched from blood (not recorded which). The sequence came from a young woman who had recovered from COVID-19. Read as DNA, the sequence is TGTGCCAGCAGTGAGGTGGGGGGGCCCGGGGTAGATACGCAGTATTTT. The encoded protein is CASSEVGGPGVDTQYF.